A selection of T cell receptor beta chains follows, all from one sample in a study of blood T cells in healthy people across ages. One entry per CDR3 protein, called by TCRdb with MiXCR from the 5' RACE reads. Among approximately 2,000,000 distinct CDR3 sequences listed, about two fifths were seen once. The sequenced sample consisted of blood. These receptors were collected from a human donor in good health. CDR3s include the opening cysteine and the closing phenylalanine or tryptophan.

TRBV10-2	16	TRBJ2-7	CASSESVGREAYEQYF
TRBV2	14	TRBJ2-1	CAISRGVSYNEQFF
TRBV7-8	16	TRBJ2-3	CASSLGVDHSTDTQYF
TRBV29-1	13	TRBJ1-1	CSFQGAQDTEAFF
TRBV3-1	14	TRBJ2-7	CASSNRAFSYEQYF
TRBV6-2/TRBV6-3	13	TRBJ2-1	CASSAQEYNEQFF
TRBV7-2	15	TRBJ2-1	CASSLVARGHGEQFF
TRBV7-2	15	TRBJ1-5	CASSLRTGDGQPQHF
TRBV7-9	12	TRBJ2-3	CASSVDRGRQYF
TRBV20-1	14	TRBJ1-2	CSARPGGPGYGYTF
TRBV20-1	17	TRBJ2-4	CSARDKKETLVKNIQYF
TRBV24-1	13	TRBJ2-7	CAASKRTSYEQYF
TRBV12-3/TRBV12-4	16	TRBJ1-1	CASSRRGRMSFTEAFF
TRBV14	15	TRBJ2-5	CASSQDMIRSETQYF
TRBV7-2	16	TRBJ2-3	CASSQVGGADTDTQYF
TRBV24-1	14	TRBJ1-2	CATSDPTEAPGYTF
TRBV4-3	17	TRBJ2-7	CASSQDRSTGGSYEQYF
TRBV24-1	15	TRBJ2-3	CATSDRGGGVDTQYF
TRBV6-5	14	TRBJ1-6	CASSRNQGNSPLHF
TRBV10-3	11	TRBJ2-7	CAISVGSEQYF
TRBV25-1	13	TRBJ1-2	CASSELWKMGYTF
TRBV6-1	13	TRBJ1-5	CASSERGTRPQHF
TRBV4-3	18	TRBJ2-1	CASSQDGGLGEGNNEQFF
TRBV29-1	16	TRBJ2-1	CSVSAVQGSSYNEQFF
TRBV28	12	TRBJ2-3	CASTIGSATQYF
TRBV20-1	13	TRBJ2-1	CSARQGGYNEQFF
TRBV2	16	TRBJ2-1	CASRKPGGHSYNEQFF
TRBV6-2/TRBV6-3	18	TRBJ2-7	CASSWREAGRRQNYEQYF
TRBV29-1	13	TRBJ2-1	CSVEEEGADEQFF
TRBV29-1	11	TRBJ2-1	CSVEGGQGQFF
TRBV12-3/TRBV12-4	16	TRBJ1-2	CASSLTLVGVRSGYTF
TRBV7-8	15	TRBJ1-2	CASSLQTDINYGYTF
TRBV20-1	16	TRBJ2-7	CSASGGGQRGDYEQYF
TRBV7-2	14	TRBJ2-3	CASSLGAAEGTQYF
TRBV18	16	TRBJ2-1	CASSPVIGLANNEQFF
TRBV20-1	14	TRBJ2-1	CSAEGQSSYNEQFF
TRBV7-3	13	TRBJ2-1	CASSLRSDNEQFF
TRBV29-1	12	TRBJ2-5	CSVGTSKETQYF
TRBV6-6	14	TRBJ2-1	CASMGGQVHNEQFF
TRBV7-2	16	TRBJ1-2	CASTPDRGPGNYGYTF
TRBV7-2	17	TRBJ2-1	CASSSLPGQGFYNEQFF
TRBV5-1	15	TRBJ1-2	CASSSNGASNYGYTF
TRBV2	13	TRBJ2-3	CASSYTRGDTQYF
TRBV2	12	TRBJ1-3	CASSDDGNTIYF
TRBV14	14	TRBJ1-2	CASSQVGAYYGYTF
TRBV6-2/TRBV6-3	14	TRBJ1-2	CASSYEWGLDGYTF
TRBV4-1	16	TRBJ2-3	CASSQVVGGATDTQYF
TRBV4-3	15	TRBJ1-1	CASSPNRALGTEAFF
TRBV6-2/TRBV6-3	14	TRBJ1-2	CASSDLGQKYGYTF
TRBV5-5	12	TRBJ1-1	CASSLAMTEAFF